This paragraph covers one T cell receptor beta chain sequence. Its antigen is not known. Among ophthalmopathy patients, the Clinical Activity Score reached at least 3, the NOSPECS grade reached at least 4, and duration remained under 3 months. Those patients with uncontrolled infection, other autoimmune disease, pregnancy or lactation were excluded. RNA transcripts provided the source from which TCR beta CDR3 regions were amplified. An initial round of RT-PCR targeting the TCR CDR3 relied on the HTBI primer set. One entry per CDR3 protein, called by TCRdb with MiXCR from the multiplex PCR reads. The sample has around 610,000 distinct CDR3 sequences, 14% to 15% seen once. The data are from a study of T cells in Graves' hyperthyroidism and ophthalmopathy. V dropped 3 bases and J dropped 2; count of bases not matched to a gene: 6. The CDR3 covers 16 residues. Germline V gene lookup returns CDR1 MDHEN and CDR2 SYDVKM.

Whole-study results and caveats: Ophthalmopathy was predicted by the model a median of roughly 6 months ahead of onset. Blood also carried most thyroid clonotypes expanded above 0.001.

The TCR was taken from a woman between 40 and 55 years old with Graves' ophthalmopathy. The rearrangement links TRBV28 to TRBJ2-3; 9 bases agree with TRBD1. The sample was blood. The CDR3, as DNA: TGTGCCAGCAGTTTCTCGACAGGGGGTTTCACAGATACGCAGTATTTT. It is translated as CASSFSTGGFTDTQYF.